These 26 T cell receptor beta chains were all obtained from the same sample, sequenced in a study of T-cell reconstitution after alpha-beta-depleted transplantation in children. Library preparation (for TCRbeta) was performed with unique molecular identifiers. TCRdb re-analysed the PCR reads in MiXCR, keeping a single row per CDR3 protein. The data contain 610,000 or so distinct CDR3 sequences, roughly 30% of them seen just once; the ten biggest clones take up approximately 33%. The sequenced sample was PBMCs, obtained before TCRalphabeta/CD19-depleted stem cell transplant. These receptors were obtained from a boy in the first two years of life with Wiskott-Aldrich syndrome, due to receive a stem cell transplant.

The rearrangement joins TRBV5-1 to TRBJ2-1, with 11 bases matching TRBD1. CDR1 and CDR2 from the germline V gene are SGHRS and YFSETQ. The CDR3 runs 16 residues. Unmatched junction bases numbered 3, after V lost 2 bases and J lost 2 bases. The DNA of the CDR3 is TGCGCCAGCAGCTTTGGACAGGGGGCTGCCTACAATGAGCAGTTCTTC. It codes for CASSFGQGAAYNEQFF.

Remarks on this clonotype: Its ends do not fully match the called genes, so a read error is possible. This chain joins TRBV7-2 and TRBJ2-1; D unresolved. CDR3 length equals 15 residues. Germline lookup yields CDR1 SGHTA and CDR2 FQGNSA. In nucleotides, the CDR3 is TGTGCCAGCAGCTTAGAATCCACACTCTACACTGAGCAGTTCTTC. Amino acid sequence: CASSLESTLYTEQFF.

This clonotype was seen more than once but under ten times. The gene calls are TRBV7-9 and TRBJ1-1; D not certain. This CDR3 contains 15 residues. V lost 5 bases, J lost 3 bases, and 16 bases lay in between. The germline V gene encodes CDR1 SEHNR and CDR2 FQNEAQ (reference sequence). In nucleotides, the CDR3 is TGTGCCAGCAGCACCGCCCGAGGGAAGGACACTGAAGCTTTCTTT. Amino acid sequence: CASSTARGKDTEAFF.

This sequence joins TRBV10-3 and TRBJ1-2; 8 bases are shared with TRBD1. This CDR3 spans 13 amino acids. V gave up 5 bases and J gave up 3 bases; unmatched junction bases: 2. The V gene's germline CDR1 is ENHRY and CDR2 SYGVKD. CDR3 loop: CAISPTGDYGYTF. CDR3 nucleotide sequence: TGTGCCATCAGTCCGACAGGGGACTATGGCTACACCTTC.

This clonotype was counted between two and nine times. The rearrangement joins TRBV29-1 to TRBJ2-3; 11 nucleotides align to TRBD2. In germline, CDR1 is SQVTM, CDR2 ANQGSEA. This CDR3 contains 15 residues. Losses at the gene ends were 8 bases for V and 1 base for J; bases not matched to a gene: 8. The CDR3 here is CSSATLAGGTDTQYF. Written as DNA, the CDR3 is TGCAGCTCTGCGACACTAGCGGGAGGCACAGATACGCAGTATTTT.

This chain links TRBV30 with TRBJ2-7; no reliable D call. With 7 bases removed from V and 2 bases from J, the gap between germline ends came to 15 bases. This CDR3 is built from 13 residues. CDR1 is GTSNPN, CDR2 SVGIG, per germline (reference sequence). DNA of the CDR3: TGTGCCTCCGGACCCGATCCTACCTACGAGCAGTACTTC. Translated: CASGPDPTYEQYF.

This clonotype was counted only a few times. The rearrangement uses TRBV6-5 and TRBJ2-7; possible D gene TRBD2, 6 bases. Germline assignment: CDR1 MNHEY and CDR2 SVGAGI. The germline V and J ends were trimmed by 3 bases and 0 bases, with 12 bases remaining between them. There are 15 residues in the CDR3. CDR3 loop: CASSYSRESSYEQYF. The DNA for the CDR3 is TGTGCCAGCAGTTATTCACGGGAGAGCTCCTACGAGCAGTACTTC.

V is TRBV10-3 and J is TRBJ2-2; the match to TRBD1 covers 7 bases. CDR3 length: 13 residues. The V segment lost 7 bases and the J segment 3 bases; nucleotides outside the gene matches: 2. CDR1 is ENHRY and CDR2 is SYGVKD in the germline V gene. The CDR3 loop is CAIKGAHTGELFF. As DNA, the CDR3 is TGTGCCATCAAGGGGGCCCACACCGGGGAGCTGTTTTTT.

The CDR3 loop reads CSAGGQSYEQYF. The DNA for the CDR3 is TGCAGTGCTGGGGGACAGTCGTACGAGCAGTACTTC. The chain uses TRBV20-1 and TRBJ2-7; 7 nucleotides agree with TRBD1. This CDR3 spans 12 amino acids. V shed 5 bases, J shed 4 bases, and the junction held 5 bases outside the gene matches. Germline lookup yields CDR1 DFQATT and CDR2 SNEGSKA (reference sequence).

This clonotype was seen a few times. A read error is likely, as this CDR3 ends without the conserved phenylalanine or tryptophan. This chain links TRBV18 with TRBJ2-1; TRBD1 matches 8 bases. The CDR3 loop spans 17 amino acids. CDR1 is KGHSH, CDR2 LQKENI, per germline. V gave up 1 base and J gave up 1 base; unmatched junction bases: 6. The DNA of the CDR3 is TGTGCCAGCTCACCACGGCAAGGACAGGGATCCTACAATGAGCAGTTCTCC. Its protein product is CASSPRQGQGSYNEQFS.

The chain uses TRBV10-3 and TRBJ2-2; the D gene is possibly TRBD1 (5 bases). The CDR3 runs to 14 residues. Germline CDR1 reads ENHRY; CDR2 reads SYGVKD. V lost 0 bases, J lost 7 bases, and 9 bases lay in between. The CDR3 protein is CAISESRVNGELFF. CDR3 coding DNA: TGTGCCATCAGTGAGTCCAGGGTCAACGGGGAGCTGTTTTTT.

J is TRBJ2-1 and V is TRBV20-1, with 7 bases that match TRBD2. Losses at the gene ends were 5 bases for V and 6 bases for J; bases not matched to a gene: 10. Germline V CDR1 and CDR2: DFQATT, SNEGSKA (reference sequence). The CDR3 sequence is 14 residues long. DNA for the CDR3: TGCAGTGCTGGACTAGGGGTAATCTTCAATGAGCAGTTCTTC. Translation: CSAGLGVIFNEQFF.

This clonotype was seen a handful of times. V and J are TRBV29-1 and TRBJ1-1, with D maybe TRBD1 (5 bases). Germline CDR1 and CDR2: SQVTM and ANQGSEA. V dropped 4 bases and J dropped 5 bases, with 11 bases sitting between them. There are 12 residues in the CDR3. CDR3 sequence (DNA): TGCAGCGTTGGTTGGGGGGGGACTGAAGCTTTCTTT. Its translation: CSVGWGGTEAFF. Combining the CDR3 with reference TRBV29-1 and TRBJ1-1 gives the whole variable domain SAVISQKPSRDICQRGTSLTIQCQVDSQVTMMFWYRQQPGQSLTLIATANQGSEATYESGFVIDKFPISRPNLTFSTLTVSNMSPEDSSIYLCSVGWGGTEAFFGQGTRLTVV.

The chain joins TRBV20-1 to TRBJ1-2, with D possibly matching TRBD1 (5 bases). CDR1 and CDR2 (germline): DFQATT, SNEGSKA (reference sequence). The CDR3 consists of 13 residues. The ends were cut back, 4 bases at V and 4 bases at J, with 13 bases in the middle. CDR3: CSANRDSGYGYTF. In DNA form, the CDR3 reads TGCAGTGCTAACCGGGACTCCGGCTATGGCTACACCTTC.

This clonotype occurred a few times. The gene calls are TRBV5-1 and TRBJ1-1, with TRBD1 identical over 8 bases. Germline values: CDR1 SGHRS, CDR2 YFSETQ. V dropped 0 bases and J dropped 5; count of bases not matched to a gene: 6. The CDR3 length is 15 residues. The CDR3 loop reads CASSLGSTGATEAFF. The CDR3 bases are TGCGCCAGCAGCTTGGGGTCGACAGGGGCAACTGAAGCTTTCTTT.

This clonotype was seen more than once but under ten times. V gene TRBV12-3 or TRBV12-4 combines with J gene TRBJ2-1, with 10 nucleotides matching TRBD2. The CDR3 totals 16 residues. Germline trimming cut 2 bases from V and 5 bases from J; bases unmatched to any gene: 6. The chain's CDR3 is CASSLRLAGVHNEQFF. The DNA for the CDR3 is TGTGCCAGCAGTTTAAGGCTAGCGGGAGTTCACAATGAGCAGTTCTTC.

The CDR3 region has the DNA TGTGCCTCAGGCTCCCTAGCGGGAGGACACAATGAGCAGTTCTTC. Encoded protein: CASGSLAGGHNEQFF. The chain carries TRBV5-6 and TRBJ2-1; 11 bases line up with TRBD2. The junction had 11 bases not matched to a gene; V was cut back by 10 bases and J by 5 bases. Germline values: CDR1 SGHDT, CDR2 YYEEEE. This CDR3 spans 15 amino acids.

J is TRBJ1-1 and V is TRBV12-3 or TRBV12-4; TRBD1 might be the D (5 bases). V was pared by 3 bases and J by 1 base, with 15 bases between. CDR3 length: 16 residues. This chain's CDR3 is CASSLGAGAENTEAFF. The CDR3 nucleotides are TGTGCCAGCAGTTTGGGAGCCGGGGCTGAGAACACTGAAGCTTTCTTT.

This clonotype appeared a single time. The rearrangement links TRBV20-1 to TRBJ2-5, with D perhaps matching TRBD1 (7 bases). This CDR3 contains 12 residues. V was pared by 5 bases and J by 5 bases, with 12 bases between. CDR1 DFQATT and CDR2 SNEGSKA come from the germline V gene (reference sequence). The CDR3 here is CSAQGGRETQYF. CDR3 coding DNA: TGCAGTGCTCAGGGGGGCCGGGAGACCCAGTACTTC.

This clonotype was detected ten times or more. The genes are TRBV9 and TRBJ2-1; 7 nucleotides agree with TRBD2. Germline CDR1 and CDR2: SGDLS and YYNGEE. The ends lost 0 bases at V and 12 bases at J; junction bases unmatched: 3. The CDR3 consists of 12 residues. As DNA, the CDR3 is TGTGCCAGCAGCGTAGAGGCGGGAGTGCAGTTCTTC. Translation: CASSVEAGVQFF.

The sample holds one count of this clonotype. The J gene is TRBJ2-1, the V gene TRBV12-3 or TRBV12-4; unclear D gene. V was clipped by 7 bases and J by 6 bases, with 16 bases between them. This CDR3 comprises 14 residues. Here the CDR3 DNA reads TGTGCCAGCACCGGCGGAGCTAACCGCAATGAGCAGTTCTTC. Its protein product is CASTGGANRNEQFF.

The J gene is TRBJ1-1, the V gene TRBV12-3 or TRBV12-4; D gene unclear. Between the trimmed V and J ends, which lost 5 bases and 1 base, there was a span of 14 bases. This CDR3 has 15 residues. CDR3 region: CASSTGPAPNTEAFF. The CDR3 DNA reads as TGTGCCAGCAGTACCGGCCCGGCACCGAACACTGAAGCTTTCTTT.

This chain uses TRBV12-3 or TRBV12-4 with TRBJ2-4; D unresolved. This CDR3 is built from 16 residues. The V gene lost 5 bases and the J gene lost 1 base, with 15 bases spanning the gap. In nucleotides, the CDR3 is TGTGCCAGCAGTCCATCTAGGCAATCGGCCAAAAACATTCAGTACTTC. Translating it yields CASSPSRQSAKNIQYF.

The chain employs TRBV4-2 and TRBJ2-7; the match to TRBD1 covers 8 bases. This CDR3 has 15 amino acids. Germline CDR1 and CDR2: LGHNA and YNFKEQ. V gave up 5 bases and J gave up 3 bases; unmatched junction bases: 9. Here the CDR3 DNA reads TGTGCCAGCAGCAAAGGGACAGGAACCTACTACGAGCAGTACTTC. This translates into CASSKGTGTYYEQYF.

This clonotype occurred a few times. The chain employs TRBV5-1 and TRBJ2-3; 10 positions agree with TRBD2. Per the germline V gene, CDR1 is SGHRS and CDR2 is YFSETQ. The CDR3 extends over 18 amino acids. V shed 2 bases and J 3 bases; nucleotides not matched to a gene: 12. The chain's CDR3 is CASSFGTLIAGGTDTQYF. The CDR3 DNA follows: TGCGCCAGCAGCTTCGGGACGCTTATAGCGGGAGGAACAGATACGCAGTATTTT.

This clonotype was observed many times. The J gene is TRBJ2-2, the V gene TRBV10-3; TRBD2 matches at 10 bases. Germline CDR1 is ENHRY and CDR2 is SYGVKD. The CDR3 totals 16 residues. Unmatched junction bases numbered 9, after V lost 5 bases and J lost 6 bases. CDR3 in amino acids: CAISPSLAGEPGELFF. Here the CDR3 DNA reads TGTGCCATCAGTCCCTCTCTAGCGGGAGAGCCCGGGGAGCTGTTTTTT.